Each of the 4 T cell receptor beta chains below was sequenced from the same sample in a study of T cell responses to AZD1222 COVID-19 vaccine (dated by TCRdb to 2020 to 2023). The sample's time point label, decoded: about 28 days (+/-7) after the second vaccine dose. Library method: the immunoSEQ multiplex PCR assay. As stored in TCRdb, this immuneACCESS dataset retains in-frame rearrangements with V and J assigned. A fraction of the clones does not appear; measured against another copy, unresolved V genes explain less than half of the discrepancy, and the remainder lacks a known reason. This sample gives some 150,000 clones in total; about nine tenths of them show up just once. The ten largest clones represent roughly 9.1% of the sample. Sequenced here: peripheral blood, sampled 28 days after the second AZD1222 dose. These receptors came from an adult who received the AZD1222 COVID-19 vaccine.

V usage is TRBV28 and J usage is TRBJ1-1; 9 nucleotides line up with TRBD1. CDR1 and CDR2 from the germline V gene are MDHEN and SYDVKM. With 4 bases clipped from V and 5 bases from J, the junction kept 11 bases outside the gene matches. CDR3 length: 16 residues. CDR3 sequence: CASSSWDRVLRTEAFF. The CDR3 nucleotides are TGTGCCAGCAGTTCGTGGGACAGGGTATTGCGGACTGAAGCTTTCTTT.

The J gene is TRBJ2-7, the V gene TRBV28; possible D gene TRBD2, 5 bases. Trimming stripped 5 bases from V and 0 bases from J, with 17 bases between. The CDR3 has 16 amino acids. The germline V gene encodes CDR1 MDHEN and CDR2 SYDVKM. The CDR3: CASSRRSGRGSYEQYF. The CDR3 bases are TGTGCCAGCAGTCGGAGGAGCGGACGGGGCTCCTACGAGCAGTACTTC. Supplemented by reference TRBV28 and TRBJ2-7, the full variable domain reads DVKVTQSSRYLVKRTGEKVFLECVQDMDHENMFWYRQDPGLGLRLIYFSYDVKMKEKGDIPEGYSVSREKKERFSLILESASTNQTSMYLCASSRRSGRGSYEQYFGPGTRLTVT.

CDR3 loop: CASSFRDSRSHEQYF. CDR3 DNA sequence: TGTGCCAGCAGCTTCAGGGACAGTCGATCCCACGAGCAGTACTTC. The rearrangement links TRBV5-5 to TRBJ2-7, with 7 nucleotides matching TRBD1. CDR1 is SGHKS, CDR2 YYEKEE, per germline (reference sequence). This CDR3 comprises 15 residues. The J segment lost 5 bases and the V segment lost 2 bases, leaving 10 bases of the junction unmatched.

Details on this clone: The germline gene is not matched at one end of the junction; a read error may be the cause. The chain joins TRBV9 to TRBJ1-3; no clear D. The CDR3 is 14 residues long. The germline V gene has CDR1 SGDLS and CDR2 YYNGEE. In DNA form, the CDR3 reads TGTGCCAGCAGCGTAGATACCTCTGGGAACACCATATATTTT. As protein: CASSVDTSGNTIYF. Supplemented by reference TRBV9 and TRBJ1-3, the full variable domain reads DSGVTQTPKHLITATGQRVTLRCSPRSGDLSVYWYQQSLDQGLQFLIQYYNGEERAKGNILERFSAQQFPDLHSELNLSSLELGDSALYFCASSVDTSGNTIYFGEGSWLTVV.